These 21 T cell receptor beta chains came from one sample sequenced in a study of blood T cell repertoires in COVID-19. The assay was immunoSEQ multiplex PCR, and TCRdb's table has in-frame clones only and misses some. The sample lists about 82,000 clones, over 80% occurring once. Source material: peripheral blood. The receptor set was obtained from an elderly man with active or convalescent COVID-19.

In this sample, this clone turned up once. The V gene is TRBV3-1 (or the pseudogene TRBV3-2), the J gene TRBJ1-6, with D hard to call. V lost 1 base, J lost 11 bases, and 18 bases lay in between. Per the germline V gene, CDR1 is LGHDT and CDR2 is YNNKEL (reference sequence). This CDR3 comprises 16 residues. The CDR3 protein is CASSQGPPSFYPPLHF. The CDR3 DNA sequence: TGTGCCAGCAGCCAAGGCCCTCCATCTTTCTATCCACCCCTCCACTTT.

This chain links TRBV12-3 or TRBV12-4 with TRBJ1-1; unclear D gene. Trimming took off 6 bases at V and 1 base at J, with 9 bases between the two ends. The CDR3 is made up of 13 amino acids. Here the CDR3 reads CASRPGTNTEAFF. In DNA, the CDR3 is TGTGCCAGCAGACCGGGAACGAACACTGAAGCTTTCTTT.

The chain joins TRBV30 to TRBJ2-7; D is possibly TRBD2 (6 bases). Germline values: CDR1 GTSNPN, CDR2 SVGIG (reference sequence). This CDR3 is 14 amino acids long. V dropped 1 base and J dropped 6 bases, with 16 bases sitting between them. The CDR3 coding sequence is TGTGCCTGGAGTGCACCCCTTAGCGGATCCGAGCAGTACGTC. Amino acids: CAWSAPLSGSEQYV.

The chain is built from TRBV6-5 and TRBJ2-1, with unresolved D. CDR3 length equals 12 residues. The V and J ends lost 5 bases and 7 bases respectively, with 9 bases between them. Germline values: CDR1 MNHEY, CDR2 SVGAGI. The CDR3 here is CASSPRLNEQFF. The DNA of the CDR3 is TGTGCCAGCAGTCCGCGTCTGAATGAGCAGTTCTTC.

The DNA of the CDR3 is TGTGCCACCAGTGAGTCGGGGACAGGGGACAATGAGCAGTTCTTC. This sequence encodes CATSESGTGDNEQFF. The chain recombines TRBV24-1 with TRBJ2-1; 10 bases agree with TRBD1. Trimming removed 4 bases from V and 5 bases from J; junction bases left unmatched: 4. The CDR3 runs to 15 residues. The V gene's germline CDR1 is KGHDR and CDR2 SFDVKD.

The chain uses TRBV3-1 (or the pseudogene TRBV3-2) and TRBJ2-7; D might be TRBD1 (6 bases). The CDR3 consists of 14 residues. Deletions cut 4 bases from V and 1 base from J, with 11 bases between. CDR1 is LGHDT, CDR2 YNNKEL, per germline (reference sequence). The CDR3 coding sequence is TGTGCCAGCAGCCGGGACACGGGATCCTACGAGCAGTACGTC. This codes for CASSRDTGSYEQYV.

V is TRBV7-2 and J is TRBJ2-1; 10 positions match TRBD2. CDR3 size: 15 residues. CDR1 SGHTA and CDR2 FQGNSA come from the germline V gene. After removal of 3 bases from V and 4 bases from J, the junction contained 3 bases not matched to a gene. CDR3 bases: TGTGCCAGCAGCTTTTCTAGCGGGGGTTACAATGAGCAGTTCTTC. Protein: CASSFSSGGYNEQFF. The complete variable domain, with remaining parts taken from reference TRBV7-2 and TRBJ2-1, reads GAGVSQSPSNKVTEKGKDVELRCDPISGHTALYWYRQSLGQGLEFLIYFQGNSAPDKSGLPSDRFSAERTGGSVSTLTIQRTQQEDSAVYLCASSFSSGGYNEQFFGPGTRLTVL.

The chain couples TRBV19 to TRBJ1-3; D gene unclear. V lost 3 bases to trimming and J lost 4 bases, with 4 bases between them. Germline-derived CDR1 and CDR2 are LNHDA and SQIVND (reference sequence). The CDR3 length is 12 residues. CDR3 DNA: TGTGCCAGTAGTATCCGGGGAAACACCATATATTTT. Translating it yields CASSIRGNTIYF.

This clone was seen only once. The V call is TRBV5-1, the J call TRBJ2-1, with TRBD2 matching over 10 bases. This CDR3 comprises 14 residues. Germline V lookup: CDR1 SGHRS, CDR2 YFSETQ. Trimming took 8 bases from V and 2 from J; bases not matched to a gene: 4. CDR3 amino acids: CASRLAGTYNEQFF. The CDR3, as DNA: TGCGCCAGTCGACTAGCGGGTACCTACAATGAGCAGTTCTTC. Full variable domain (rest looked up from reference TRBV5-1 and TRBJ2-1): KAGVTQTPRYLIKTRGQQVTLSCSPISGHRSVSWYQQTPGQGLQFLFEYFSETQRNKGNFPGRFSGRQFSNSRSEMNVSTLELGDSALYLCASRLAGTYNEQFFGPGTRLTVL.

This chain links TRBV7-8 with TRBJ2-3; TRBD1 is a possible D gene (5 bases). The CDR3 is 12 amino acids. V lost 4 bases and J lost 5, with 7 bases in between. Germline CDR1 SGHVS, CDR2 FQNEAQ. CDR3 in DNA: TGTGCCAGCAGCTCGACAGAAGATACGCAGTATTTT. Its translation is CASSSTEDTQYF. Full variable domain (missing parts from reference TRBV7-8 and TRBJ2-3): GAGVSQSPRYKVAKRGQDVALRCDPISGHVSLFWYQQALGQGPEFLTYFQNEAQLDKSGLPSDRFFAERPEGSVSTLKIQRTQQEDSAVYLCASSSTEDTQYFGPGTRLTVL.

CDR3 coding DNA: TGTGCCAGTAGTATGATGAGGAGTGAGCAGTTCTTC. It codes for CASSMMRSEQFF. The gene calls are TRBV19 and TRBJ2-1; D gene uncertain. The CDR3 is 12 amino acids. Per the germline V gene, CDR1 is LNHDA and CDR2 is SQIVND (reference sequence). Trimming took off 3 bases at V and 9 bases at J, with 9 bases between the two ends.

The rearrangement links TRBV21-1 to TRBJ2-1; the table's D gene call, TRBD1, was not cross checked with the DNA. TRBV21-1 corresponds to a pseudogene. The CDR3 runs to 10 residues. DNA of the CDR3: TGTGCCAACCGCGTACAGCTTGGGTTCTTC. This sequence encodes CANRVQLGFF.

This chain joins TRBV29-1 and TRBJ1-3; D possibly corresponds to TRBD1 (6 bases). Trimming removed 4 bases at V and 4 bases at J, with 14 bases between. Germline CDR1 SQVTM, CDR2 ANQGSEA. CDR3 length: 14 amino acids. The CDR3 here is CSVVPGQNGNTIYF. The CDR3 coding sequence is TGCAGCGTTGTTCCGGGACAAAACGGAAACACCATATATTTT.

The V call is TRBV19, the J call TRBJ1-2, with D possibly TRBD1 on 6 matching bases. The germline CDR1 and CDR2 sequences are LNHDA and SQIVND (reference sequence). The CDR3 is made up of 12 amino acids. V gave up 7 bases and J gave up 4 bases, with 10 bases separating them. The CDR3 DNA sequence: TGTGCCAGTATGGGGGCAGTCTATGGCTACACCTTC. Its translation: CASMGAVYGYTF.

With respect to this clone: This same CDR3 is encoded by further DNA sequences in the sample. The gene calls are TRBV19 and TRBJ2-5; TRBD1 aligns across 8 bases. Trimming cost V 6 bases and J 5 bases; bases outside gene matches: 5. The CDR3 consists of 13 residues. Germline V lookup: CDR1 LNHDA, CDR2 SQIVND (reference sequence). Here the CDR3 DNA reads TGTGCCAGTAGCAGCAGGGGGCAGGAGACCCAGTACTTC. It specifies CASSSRGQETQYF. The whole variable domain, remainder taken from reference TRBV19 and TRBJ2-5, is DGGITQSPKYLFRKEGQNVTLSCEQNLNHDAMYWYRQDPGQGLRLIYYSQIVNDFQKGDIAEGYSVSREKKESFPLTVTSAQKNPTAFYLCASSSRGQETQYFGPGTRLLVL.

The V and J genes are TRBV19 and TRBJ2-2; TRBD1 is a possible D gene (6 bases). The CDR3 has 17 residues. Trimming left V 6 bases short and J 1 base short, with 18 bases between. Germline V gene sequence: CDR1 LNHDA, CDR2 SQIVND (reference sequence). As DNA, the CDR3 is TGTGCCAGTAGACAATGGGGGCGGGCGGTGAACACCGGGGAGCTGTTTTTT. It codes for CASRQWGRAVNTGELFF.

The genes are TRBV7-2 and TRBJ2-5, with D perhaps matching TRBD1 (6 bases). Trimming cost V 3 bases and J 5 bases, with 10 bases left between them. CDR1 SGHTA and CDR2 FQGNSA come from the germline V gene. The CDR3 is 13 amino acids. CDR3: CASSFGGRETQYF. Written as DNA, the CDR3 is TGTGCCAGCAGCTTTGGGGGCAGGGAGACCCAGTACTTC. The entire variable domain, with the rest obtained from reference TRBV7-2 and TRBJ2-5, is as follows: GAGVSQSPSNKVTEKGKDVELRCDPISGHTALYWYRQSLGQGLEFLIYFQGNSAPDKSGLPSDRFSAERTGGSVSTLTIQRTQQEDSAVYLCASSFGGRETQYFGPGTRLLVL.

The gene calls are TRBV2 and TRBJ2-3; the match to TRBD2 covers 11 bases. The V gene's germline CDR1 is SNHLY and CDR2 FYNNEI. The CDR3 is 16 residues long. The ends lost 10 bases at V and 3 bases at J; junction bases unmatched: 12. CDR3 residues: CATSILPSGGTDTQYF. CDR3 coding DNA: TGTGCCACTTCCATCTTGCCTAGCGGGGGGACAGATACGCAGTATTTT.

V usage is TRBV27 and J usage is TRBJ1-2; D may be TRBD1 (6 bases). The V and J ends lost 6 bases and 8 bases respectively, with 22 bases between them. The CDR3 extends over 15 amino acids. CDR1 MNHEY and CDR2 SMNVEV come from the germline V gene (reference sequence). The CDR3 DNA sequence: TGTGCCAGCAGCAAACCGGGACAAGGGGCGGCCGGCTACACCTTC. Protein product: CASSKPGQGAAGYTF.

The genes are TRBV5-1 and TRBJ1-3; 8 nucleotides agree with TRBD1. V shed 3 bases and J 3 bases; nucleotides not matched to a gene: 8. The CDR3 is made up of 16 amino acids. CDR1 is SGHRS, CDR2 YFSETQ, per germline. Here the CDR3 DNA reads TGCGCCAGCAGCTCCTGGACAGGGAGCAGTGGAAACACCATATATTTT. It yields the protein CASSSWTGSSGNTIYF.

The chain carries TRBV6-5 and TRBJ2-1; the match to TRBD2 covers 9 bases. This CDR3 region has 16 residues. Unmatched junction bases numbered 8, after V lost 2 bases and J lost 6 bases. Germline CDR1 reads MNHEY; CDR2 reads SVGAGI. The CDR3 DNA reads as TGTGCCAGCAGTTACCTTTTTGCGGGGGGGCCCAATGAGCAGTTCTTC. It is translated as CASSYLFAGGPNEQFF.